The entry that follows covers one TCR beta chain sequence. This clone was detected only a few times. The clone's antigen remains unknown. Qualities for individual bases were not recorded, and no much larger clone is one base off. The record originates from a study of radiotherapy plus CTLA-4 blockade in lung cancer (dated by TCRdb to 2016 to 2019). Broadly, across the study: Among the enrolled patients, about 20% had an objective response, and less than 40% reached disease control.

The study evaluated CTLA-4 blockade (ipilimumab) given together with focal radiation therapy in patients who had chemo-refractory metastatic non-small-cell lung cancer. The receptor library was made with the immunoSEQ multiplex PCR assay. TCRdb obtained this table from immuneACCESS and retained in-frame rearrangements with V and J assigned. These tables miss some clones; where compared with another copy, unresolved V genes account for less than half of the shortfall, and the remainder is unexplained. The sample records some 80,000 clones, about 79% of which are singletons. The ten biggest clones cover over 20% of the sample. Overall study outcomes, separate from this receptor: The strongest predictors of response, as reported, were early dynamic changes in blood T cell clones along with a rise in serum interferon-beta after radiation. After treatment with radiotherapy and ipilimumab, TCR clones that originated in tumors expanded in peripheral blood.

V loses 3 bases, J loses 2 bases, and the germline ends lie 8 bases apart. The CDR3 goes from the cysteine to the phenylalanine over 14 residues. The read is trimmed to its CDR3 DNA, 42 bases read in frame from base 1. CDR1 MDHEN and CDR2 SYDVKM are derived from the germline V gene. The source was peripheral blood, collected from a patient treated with radiotherapy plus ipilimumab. The chain employs TRBV28 and TRBJ1-3, with an unclear D gene assignment. This receptor was taken from a human donor with non-small cell lung cancer whose response to radiotherapy plus ipilimumab could not be evaluated. Some clones in this sample may be carry-over from other donors' samples. The CDR3 corresponds to CASSFPPTGNTIYF. The DNA sequence is given as TGTGCCAGCAGTTTCCCTCCTACTGGAAACACCATATATTTT.